These 27 T cell receptor beta chains were sequenced from one sample in a study of cytomegalovirus exposure and HLA in healthy donors. PCR primers comprised 60 Vbeta and 13 Jbeta primers. The table came from immunoSEQ multiplex PCR; TCRdb's copy has only in-frame clones and leaves some out. The sample includes about 150,000 clones, around 80% seen only once; the top ten take around 6%. Sequencing was carried out using PBMCs. These receptors were taken from a woman between 35 and 50 years old in good health and CMV-seropositive.

To note about this clone: This sample includes further DNA sequences coding for the same CDR3. The chain carries TRBV5-1 and TRBJ1-5, with D perhaps matching TRBD1 (5 bases). The V and J ends lost 0 bases and 1 base respectively, with 8 bases between them. The CDR3 loop spans 15 amino acids. The germline CDR1 and CDR2 sequences are SGHRS and YFSETQ. The DNA of the CDR3 is TGCGCCAGCAGCTTGGGCCGGGGGAGCAATCAGCCCCAGCATTTT. This codes for CASSLGRGSNQPQHF.

The V gene is TRBV9, the J gene TRBJ1-5; TRBD1 is a possible D gene (6 bases). Looked up from germline, CDR1 is SGDLS and CDR2 is YYNGEE. CDR3 size: 14 residues. The V end was cut by 7 bases, the J end by 1 base, with 12 bases between. Here the CDR3 DNA reads TGTGCCAGCTCCCCACAGGGAAGCAATCAGCCCCAGCATTTT. This encodes CASSPQGSNQPQHF.

The chain recombines TRBV5-1 with TRBJ2-5; a weak D match, TRBD1 (6 bases). The CDR3 covers 14 residues. Between the trimmed V and J ends, which lost 0 bases and 5 bases, there was a span of 11 bases. Germline-derived CDR1 and CDR2 are SGHRS and YFSETQ. Here the CDR3 reads CASSLAGQRETQYF. The DNA for the CDR3 is TGCGCCAGCAGCTTGGCTGGACAGAGGGAGACCCAGTACTTC. The full variable domain, with the rest looked up from reference TRBV5-1 and TRBJ2-5, is KAGVTQTPRYLIKTRGQQVTLSCSPISGHRSVSWYQQTPGQGLQFLFEYFSETQRNKGNFPGRFSGRQFSNSRSEMNVSTLELGDSALYLCASSLAGQRETQYFGPGTRLLVL.

The V gene is TRBV30, the J gene TRBJ1-3; possibly TRBD1 for D (5 bases). The CDR3 runs to 14 residues. Germline CDR1 is GTSNPN and CDR2 is SVGIG (reference sequence). V lost 2 bases to trimming and J lost 0 bases, with 8 bases between them. CDR3 protein: CAWSQGSSGNTIYF. CDR3 DNA: TGTGCCTGGAGTCAGGGCTCCTCTGGAAACACCATATATTTT.

The rearrangement links TRBV5-1 to TRBJ2-3, with a tentative D call TRBD2 (5 bases). Germline V lookup: CDR1 SGHRS, CDR2 YFSETQ. V was shortened by 2 bases and J by 2 bases, with 9 bases between the two germline ends. The CDR3 is 14 residues long. CDR3 bases: TGCGCCAGCAGCTTAAGCGGTCTCACAGATACGCAGTATTTT. Its protein product is CASSLSGLTDTQYF.

J is TRBJ2-3 and V is TRBV7-3; D remains ambiguous. Germline V gives CDR1 SGHTA, CDR2 FQGTGA. V shed 5 bases and J shed 6 bases, with 6 bases lying between them. CDR3 length equals 11 residues. This CDR3 is CASSLSDTQYF. CDR3 DNA: TGTGCCAGCAGCCTCTCCGATACGCAGTATTTT. Full variable domain (missing parts from reference TRBV7-3 and TRBJ2-3): GAGVSQTPSNKVTEKGKYVELRCDPISGHTALYWYRQSLGQGPEFLIYFQGTGAADDSGLPNDRFFAVRPEGSVSTLKIQRTERGDSAVYLCASSLSDTQYFGPGTRLTVL.

The chain has TRBV5-1 and TRBJ2-3; the D gene is possibly TRBD1 (6 bases). This CDR3 has 14 residues. Germline-derived CDR1 and CDR2 are SGHRS and YFSETQ. Deletions cut 2 bases from V and 5 bases from J, with 12 bases between. CDR3 sequence reads: CASSFVGGEDTQYF. For the CDR3, the DNA is TGCGCCAGCAGCTTCGTAGGGGGAGAAGATACGCAGTATTTT. The variable domain in full, completed from reference TRBV5-1 and TRBJ2-3, reads KAGVTQTPRYLIKTRGQQVTLSCSPISGHRSVSWYQQTPGQGLQFLFEYFSETQRNKGNFPGRFSGRQFSNSRSEMNVSTLELGDSALYLCASSFVGGEDTQYFGPGTRLTVL.

This sequence joins TRBV10-1 and TRBJ2-7, with 8 nucleotides matching TRBD1. From germline, CDR1 is WNHNN and CDR2 SYGVQD (reference sequence). V was pared by 7 bases and J by 2 bases, with 4 bases of the junction left unmatched. This CDR3 is built from 13 residues. The CDR3 spells CASTGTGPYEQYF. DNA for the CDR3: TGCGCCAGCACCGGGACAGGACCCTACGAGCAGTACTTC.

The chain has TRBV4-2 and TRBJ2-1; maybe TRBD2 (5 bases). With 3 bases removed from V and 3 bases from J, the gap between germline ends came to 15 bases. This CDR3 is 16 amino acids long. Germline lookup yields CDR1 LGHNA and CDR2 YNFKEQ. The CDR3 DNA sequence: TGTGCCAGCAGCCACTCCAGCGGAGAAAGCTACAATGAGCAGTTCTTC. Protein product: CASSHSSGESYNEQFF.

The chain employs TRBV5-4 and TRBJ2-2, with 9 positions matching TRBD2. The ends lost 2 bases at V and 5 bases at J; junction bases unmatched: 16. This CDR3 is built from 19 residues. CDR1 SGHNT and CDR2 YYREEE come from the germline V gene (reference sequence). CDR3 nucleotides: TGTGCCAGCAGCTTTGTCAGTTCTATAGCGGGAGCTCGAACCGGGGAGCTGTTTTTT. Translating it yields CASSFVSSIAGARTGELFF.

This sequence joins TRBV27 and TRBJ2-6; D remains unclear. The CDR3 runs 15 residues. V was cut by 6 bases and J by 0 bases, with 9 bases left in between. Germline V gives CDR1 MNHEY, CDR2 SMNVEV (reference sequence). The CDR3 DNA reads as TGTGCCAGCAGCACACCAAGCTCTGGGGCCAACGTCCTGACTTTC. Its protein product is CASSTPSSGANVLTF.

A few counts support this clone. The V gene is TRBV25-1, the J gene TRBJ1-1; no clear D. Trimming shortened V by 2 bases and J by 0 bases, and 7 bases separated the two germline ends. Germline V gene lookup returns CDR1 MGHDK and CDR2 SYGVNS. The CDR3 extends over 14 amino acids. The CDR3 is CASSEPGLNTEAFF. The CDR3 region has the DNA TGTGCCAGCAGTGAACCAGGATTGAACACTGAAGCTTTCTTT.

The table lists this clone with a count of one. This sequence joins TRBV6-6 and TRBJ2-1; 8 bases match TRBD2. V lost 5 bases to trimming and J lost 1 base; unmatched junction nucleotides: 4. This CDR3 has 15 amino acids. Germline values: CDR1 MNHNY, CDR2 SVGAGI (reference sequence). CDR3 sequence (DNA): TGTGCCAGCAGTGCCGGGGGGGGGTCCTACAATGAGCAGTTCTTC. As protein: CASSAGGGSYNEQFF.

This CDR3 is CATQTDTQYF. CDR3 DNA: TGTGCCACCCAGACAGATACGCAGTATTTT. The chain recombines TRBV19 with TRBJ2-3; no firm D call. Trimming cost V 10 bases and J 3 bases, with 5 bases left between them. Germline V gene sequence: CDR1 LNHDA, CDR2 SQIVND (reference sequence). The CDR3 has 10 amino acids.

The chain employs TRBV29-1 and TRBJ2-3, with 7 bases aligning to TRBD2. The germline gives CDR1 SQVTM, CDR2 ANQGSEA. V shed 4 bases and J 6 bases; nucleotides not matched to a gene: 10. This CDR3 contains 14 residues. In DNA, the CDR3 is TGCAGCGTTGGACTATTCCTAGCGGAGGATACGCAGTATTTT. Its protein is CSVGLFLAEDTQYF.

The chain links TRBV5-1 to TRBJ2-1, with 15 positions matching TRBD2. CDR1 is SGHRS and CDR2 is YFSETQ in the germline V gene. This CDR3 comprises 18 residues. V was pared by 5 bases and J by 0 bases, with 6 bases of the junction left unmatched. CDR3 loop: CASRYGTSGRSSYNEQFF. CDR3 nucleotides: TGCGCCAGCAGATATGGGACTAGCGGGAGGAGCTCCTACAATGAGCAGTTCTTC.

The J gene is TRBJ2-7, the V gene TRBV13; perhaps TRBD2 as D (6 bases). Germline V lookup: CDR1 PRHDT, CDR2 FYEKMQ (reference sequence). The V end lost 5 bases, the J end lost 4 bases, and 18 bases lay between the germline ends. The CDR3 consists of 15 residues. The CDR3 reads CASSPEAGNPYEQYF. As DNA, the CDR3 is TGTGCCAGCAGCCCTGAGGCGGGGAACCCGTACGAGCAGTACTTC. Full variable domain (rest looked up from reference TRBV13 and TRBJ2-7): AAGVIQSPRHLIKEKRETATLKCYPIPRHDTVYWYQQGPGQDPQFLISFYEKMQSDKGSIPDRFSAQQFSDYHSELNMSSLELGDSALYFCASSPEAGNPYEQYFGPGTRLTVT.

The V and J genes are TRBV6-5 and TRBJ2-5; 8 bases align to TRBD2. The CDR3 is 14 residues long. Germline loops: CDR1 MNHEY, CDR2 SVGAGI. The V and J ends lost 4 bases and 7 bases, in that order; junction bases with no gene match: 8. The CDR3 spells CASSFAGGAGTQYF. The CDR3 DNA reads TGTGCCAGCAGTTTTGCGGGGGGCGCAGGGACCCAGTACTTC.

The rearrangement joins TRBV11-2 to TRBJ2-7; 14 nucleotides agree with TRBD2. V shed 6 bases, J shed 3 bases, and the junction held 13 bases outside the gene matches. This CDR3 has 18 amino acids. Germline CDR1 SGHAT, CDR2 FQNNGV. In nucleotides, the CDR3 is TGTGCCAGCAGTTTCACCGGGACTAGCGGGAGCCCTCACTACGAGCAGTACTTC. Translated: CASSFTGTSGSPHYEQYF.

The chain carries TRBV15 and TRBJ2-1; 14 nucleotides line up with TRBD2. With V trimmed by 3 bases and J by 4 bases, 8 bases remained unmatched. This CDR3 contains 18 residues. Germline assignment: CDR1 LNHNV and CDR2 YYDKDF (reference sequence). The chain's CDR3 is CATSSGLAGGTLYNEQFF. The DNA of the CDR3 is TGTGCCACCAGCAGTGGACTAGCGGGAGGTACCCTTTACAATGAGCAGTTCTTC.

The CDR3, as DNA: TGTGCCAGCAGCTTAGTGGCAGGCCCCCTCGGCTACACCTTC. This encodes CASSLVAGPLGYTF. This rearrangement joins TRBV7-9 to TRBJ1-2; the D is unclear. The V and J ends lost 1 base and 8 bases respectively, with 14 bases between them. Germline V gene data show CDR1 as SEHNR and CDR2 as FQNEAQ (reference sequence). The CDR3 covers 14 residues.

The gene calls are TRBV28 and TRBJ2-1, with D possibly being TRBD2 (5 bases). V lost 2 bases, J lost 6 bases, and 11 bases lay in between. The V gene's germline CDR1 is MDHEN and CDR2 SYDVKM. This CDR3 is 14 amino acids long. This CDR3 is CASSLGRLANEQFF. CDR3 nucleotide sequence: TGTGCCAGCAGTTTAGGGCGTCTAGCCAATGAGCAGTTCTTC.

This clone has more than one count but fewer than ten. This chain links TRBV5-6 with TRBJ2-6; D remains ambiguous. Trimming cost V 4 bases and J 1 base, with 6 bases left between them. The CDR3 length is 14 residues. Germline V gene sequence: CDR1 SGHDT, CDR2 YYEEEE. CDR3 loop: CASSVSSGANVLTF. In DNA, the CDR3 is TGTGCCAGCAGCGTTTCATCTGGGGCCAACGTCCTGACTTTC.

The chain links TRBV2 to TRBJ2-1, with 7 bases lining up with TRBD1. CDR3 length equals 14 residues. Germline lookup yields CDR1 SNHLY and CDR2 FYNNEI. Unmatched junction bases numbered 6, after V lost 4 bases and J lost 6 bases. The CDR3 is CASSGQGLTNEQFF. Written as DNA, the CDR3 is TGTGCCAGCAGTGGACAGGGCCTCACCAATGAGCAGTTCTTC.

This clone was observed a single time. The chain combines TRBV7-2 with TRBJ2-1; 10 positions agree with TRBD2. The germline gives CDR1 SGHTA, CDR2 FQGNSA. The CDR3 totals 17 residues. V trimming: 1 base; J trimming: 3 bases; junction bases outside the gene matches: 6. Here the CDR3 DNA reads TGTGCCAGCAGCTTAGTTAGGACTAGCGGTTACTACAATGAGCAGTTCTTC. It yields the protein CASSLVRTSGYYNEQFF.

The chain carries TRBV7-8 and TRBJ2-5; 12 nucleotides line up with TRBD2. V trimming: 5 bases; J trimming: 3 bases; junction bases outside the gene matches: 13. There are 18 residues in the CDR3. In germline, CDR1 is SGHVS, CDR2 FQNEAQ. CDR3 residues: CASSTKTSGSGLKETQYF. CDR3 bases: TGTGCCAGCAGCACAAAGACTAGCGGGAGTGGTTTAAAAGAGACCCAGTACTTC.

This clone was counted a single time. J is TRBJ1-1 and V is TRBV9; 11 nucleotides align to TRBD1. This CDR3 has 16 amino acids. V was clipped by 5 bases and J by 7 bases; unmatched bases: 13. Per germline, CDR1 SGDLS and CDR2 YYNGEE. Here the CDR3 DNA reads TGTGCCAGCAGTACCTCCCCGGGGACAGGGGGAATTGAAGCTTTCTTT. It translates to CASSTSPGTGGIEAFF. Full variable domain (outside the CDR3, taken from reference TRBV9 and TRBJ1-1): DSGVTQTPKHLITATGQRVTLRCSPRSGDLSVYWYQQSLDQGLQFLIQYYNGEERAKGNILERFSAQQFPDLHSELNLSSLELGDSALYFCASSTSPGTGGIEAFFGQGTRLTVV.